Sequencing of this TCR beta chain was carried out in a study of blood T cell repertoires in COVID-19. Clones were sequenced by immunoSEQ multiplex PCR, and TCRdb holds only the in-frame ones, with some missing. The sample consists of roughly 100,000 clones, about 85% of them appearing once. Germline V gives CDR1 SGHVS, CDR2 FNYEAQ. CDR3 length: 15 amino acids. V gave up 2 bases and J gave up 4 bases, with 14 bases separating them. This TCR was recovered from a man over 45 in a cohort sampled during active COVID-19. This chain uses TRBV7-6 with TRBJ1-1; D gene ambiguous. Sequencing was performed on peripheral blood. This CDR3 reads CASSLSGSAGTEAFF. The CDR3 DNA sequence: TGTGCCAGCAGCTTATCAGGTTCCGCGGGCACTGAAGCTTTCTTT.